This T cell receptor beta chain was sequenced in a study of vaccination and CD4 T cells after COVID-19. On the study more broadly: Cells were stimulated with overlapping spike peptide pools from SARS-CoV-2, HCoV-NL63, HCoV-OC43 and HCoV-229E.

The Oncomine TCR Beta short-read assay was applied to DNA of cultured CD4+ T cells. From the PCR reads, TCRdb called clonotypes with MiXCR, one entry per CDR3 protein. The table lists almost 20,000 distinct CDR3 sequences, around 42% of them singletons. Noted treatment: 10-day PBMC culture with coronavirus spike peptide pools or control peptides (ViraFEST assay). With about ten days of culture completed, CD4+ T cells were isolated by negative selection. V dropped 0 bases and J dropped 6 bases, with 8 bases sitting between them. Germline V lookup: CDR1 SGHDN, CDR2 FVKESK. The length of the CDR3 is 13 residues. A note on this clonotype: What it recognizes is unknown.

The chain has TRBV14 and TRBJ1-1; D remains unclear. The TCR sequence derives from a human donor who had recovered from COVID-19. Specimen: CD4+ T cells from blood, cultured in vitro, collected after SARS-CoV-2 vaccination. CDR3 amino acids: CASSQDRIAEAFF. In nucleotides, the CDR3 is TGTGCCAGCAGCCAAGATCGTATCGCTGAAGCTTTCTTT.